This TCR beta chain was captured in a study of cytomegalovirus exposure and HLA in healthy donors. Study-wide background: A later analysis reported the 100 to 150 validation repertoires used the same platform as the roughly 700 first-cohort repertoires. Study observations and caveats: The study put about 180 TCR beta chains on its list as cytomegalovirus-associated. Most TCR sequences showed up rarely, but some public TCRs showed up in many donors.

Libraries were prepared by immunoSEQ multiplex PCR; TCRdb keeps only in-frame clonotypes and omits some of them. Here the sample spans approximately 160,000 clones, 84% being singletons. V lost 5 bases and J lost 8, with 9 bases in between. Per germline, CDR1 PRHDT and CDR2 FYEKMQ (reference sequence). The CDR3 length is 11 residues. Separation from the roughly 670-subject first cohort characterized the 120-subject validation cohort, to which the donors belonged. As regards this clone: Antigen specificity is unknown.

The V and J genes are TRBV13 and TRBJ1-1; maybe TRBD1 (6 bases). Material: PBMCs. The clonotype was recovered from a man younger than 45 in good health and CMV-seropositive. The CDR3 DNA reads as TGTGCCAGCAGCCGCGACAGGGAAGCTTTCTTT. The encoded protein is CASSRDREAFF.